Each of the 25 T cell receptor beta chains below was sequenced from the same sample in a study of T cell responses to AZD1222 COVID-19 vaccine. TCRdb's table, derived via immunoSEQ multiplex PCR, lists solely in-frame clones and lacks some. The profile shows approximately 74,000 clones, 86% of them singletons. Sample: peripheral blood, taken on day 0 of AZD1222 vaccination. The receptors here all came from an adult in good health.

The chain carries TRBV9 and TRBJ1-5; a weak D match, TRBD1 (5 bases). The CDR3 sequence is 13 residues long. Germline V gives CDR1 SGDLS, CDR2 YYNGEE. V was trimmed by 3 bases and J by 7 bases, leaving 11 bases between them. CDR3 nucleotides: TGTGCCAGCAGCGAAGGGGTTCGGCAGCCCCAGCATTTT. Protein: CASSEGVRQPQHF.

V and J are TRBV6-5 and TRBJ1-6; 10 positions agree with TRBD1. Germline lookup yields CDR1 MNHEY and CDR2 SVGAGI. The CDR3 runs 14 residues. V shed 5 bases and J 7 bases; nucleotides not matched to a gene: 2. CDR3 in amino acids: CASSQGQGNSPLHF. The CDR3 region has the DNA TGTGCCAGCAGTCAGGGACAGGGGAATTCACCCCTCCACTTT.

This chain connects TRBV15 to TRBJ2-2; D unresolved. The CDR3 sequence is 14 residues long. The germline gives CDR1 LNHNV, CDR2 YYDKDF (reference sequence). V lost 0 bases to trimming and J lost 6 bases, with 8 bases between them. The CDR3 nucleotides read TGTGCCACCAGCAGAGATCGGTCTCCCGGGGAGCTGTTTTTT. Its translation: CATSRDRSPGELFF.

The chain uses TRBV19 and TRBJ2-6; D remains ambiguous. The CDR3 contains 14 residues. From germline, CDR1 is LNHDA and CDR2 SQIVND (reference sequence). V dropped 7 bases and J dropped 12 bases, with 19 bases sitting between them. CDR3 in amino acids: CASTNEAQGTVLTF. CDR3 bases: TGTGCCAGTACCAACGAGGCCCAAGGTACCGTCCTGACTTTC.

V is TRBV9 and J is TRBJ2-7, with a weak D call TRBD1 (8 bases). The CDR3 is 15 residues long. The germline V gene has CDR1 SGDLS and CDR2 YYNGEE. V lost 0 bases to trimming and J lost 6 bases, with 16 bases between them. The CDR3 reads CASSVDRGRGSEQYF. The DNA for the CDR3 is TGTGCCAGCAGCGTAGACAGGGGGAGGGGATCCGAGCAGTACTTC. The whole variable domain, remainder taken from reference TRBV9 and TRBJ2-7, is DSGVTQTPKHLITATGQRVTLRCSPRSGDLSVYWYQQSLDQGLQFLIQYYNGEERAKGNILERFSAQQFPDLHSELNLSSLELGDSALYFCASSVDRGRGSEQYFGPGTRLTVT.

This chain joins TRBV27 and TRBJ2-3; D perhaps matches TRBD1 (5 bases). V lost 5 bases to trimming and J lost 4 bases, with 13 bases between them. Germline CDR1 and CDR2: MNHEY and SMNVEV (reference sequence). The CDR3 is made up of 14 amino acids. The CDR3 bases are TGTGCCAGCAGTCTACAGGCTAGACCAGATACGCAGTATTTT. Encoded protein: CASSLQARPDTQYF.

The chain joins TRBV6-2 or TRBV6-3 to TRBJ2-7; TRBD1 might be the D (5 bases). CDR3 length equals 14 residues. Trimming removed 5 bases from V and 1 base from J, with 12 bases in between. Germline CDR1 is MNHEY and CDR2 is SVGEGT. The CDR3 region is CASSDWTPSYEQYF. The CDR3 DNA reads as TGTGCCAGCAGTGACTGGACACCTTCCTACGAGCAGTACTTC.

J is TRBJ2-3 and V is TRBV10-3, with D perhaps matching TRBD2 (5 bases). V dropped 10 bases and J dropped 5 bases, with 19 bases sitting between them. Germline V gene lookup returns CDR1 ENHRY and CDR2 SYGVKD. The CDR3 is 14 residues long. The CDR3 reads CATNKDSIGDTQYF. For the CDR3, the DNA is TGTGCCACCAATAAGGACTCAATTGGAGATACGCAGTATTTT.

This clone was recorded once. The chain employs TRBV18 and TRBJ2-2; tentatively, D is TRBD2 (5 bases). The CDR3 has 15 residues. Germline V CDR1 and CDR2: KGHSH, LQKENI. Between the trimmed V and J ends, which lost 3 bases and 1 base, there was a span of 9 bases. The CDR3 is CASSPGEGNTGELFF. The CDR3 DNA reads as TGTGCCAGCTCACCCGGGGAAGGGAACACCGGGGAGCTGTTTTTT.

The rearrangement links TRBV19 to TRBJ1-2; the match to TRBD1 covers 7 bases. The CDR3 spans 15 residues. After removal of 5 bases from V and 7 bases from J, the junction contained 13 bases not matched to a gene. Germline-derived CDR1 and CDR2 are LNHDA and SQIVND (reference sequence). The CDR3, as DNA: TGTGCCAGTAGTCGGGACAGAAAGGATATGGGTGGCTACACCTTC. Its translation is CASSRDRKDMGGYTF.

The chain combines TRBV12-5 with TRBJ2-5; D call uncertain. The CDR3 is made up of 15 amino acids. Germline CDR1 LGHNT, CDR2 FRNRAP. The CDR3 protein is CGPPAMFHPQETQYF. CDR3 sequence (DNA): TGTGGACCCCCGGCCATGTTTCATCCTCAAGAGACCCAGTACTTC.

This chain links TRBV5-1 with TRBJ2-7; 8 nucleotides match TRBD2. Germline lookup yields CDR1 SGHRS and CDR2 YFSETQ. This CDR3 comprises 15 residues. J lost 2 bases, V lost 4 bases, and 8 bases had no gene match. CDR3: CASSPWRGVTYEQYF. CDR3 nucleotide sequence: TGCGCCAGCAGCCCATGGCGGGGGGTCACCTACGAGCAGTACTTC.

J is TRBJ2-1 and V is TRBV7-9; tentative D call: TRBD1 (6 bases). This CDR3 is built from 15 residues. Deletions cut 0 bases from V and 8 bases from J, with 14 bases between. The V gene's germline CDR1 is SEHNR and CDR2 FQNEAQ (reference sequence). The DNA of the CDR3 is TGTGCCAGCAGCTTAGCCCAGGGGATATTTGATGAGCAGTTCTTC. This encodes CASSLAQGIFDEQFF.

The J gene is TRBJ2-3, the V gene TRBV7-3; the D is unclear. Trimming removed 2 bases at V and 3 bases at J, with 12 bases between. Germline V lookup: CDR1 SGHTA, CDR2 FQGTGA. The CDR3 runs 15 residues. CDR3 nucleotides: TGTGCCAGCAGCTTAGACGGGCAGAGGACAGATACGCAGTATTTT. It is translated as CASSLDGQRTDTQYF. Combining the CDR3 with reference TRBV7-3 and TRBJ2-3 gives the whole variable domain GAGVSQTPSNKVTEKGKYVELRCDPISGHTALYWYRQSLGQGPEFLIYFQGTGAADDSGLPNDRFFAVRPEGSVSTLKIQRTERGDSAVYLCASSLDGQRTDTQYFGPGTRLTVL.

The chain uses TRBV11-3 and TRBJ2-7; the match to TRBD1 covers 7 bases. Losses at the gene ends were 6 bases for V and 0 bases for J; bases not matched to a gene: 5. Looked up from germline, CDR1 is SGHNT and CDR2 is YENEEA. The CDR3 length is 14 residues. This chain's CDR3 is CASSTDRSSYEQYF. The CDR3 DNA follows: TGTGCCAGCAGTACGGACAGGTCCTCCTACGAGCAGTACTTC.

The chain carries TRBV18 and TRBJ1-1; tentative D call: TRBD1 (5 bases). CDR3 size: 12 residues. Trimming took 3 bases from V and 7 from J, leaving 9 bases between them. Germline V lookup: CDR1 KGHSH, CDR2 LQKENI. The CDR3 nucleotides read TGTGCCAGCTCACCGGGGGACGGTGAAGCTTTCTTT. Translation gives CASSPGDGEAFF.

V usage is TRBV6-5 and J usage is TRBJ1-4; no clear D gene. V was pared by 5 bases and J by 8 bases, with 12 bases between. CDR3 length: 13 residues. Germline CDR1 and CDR2: MNHEY and SVGAGI. The CDR3 is CASSRQEGEKLFF. Here the CDR3 DNA reads TGTGCCAGCAGTCGCCAGGAGGGAGAAAAACTGTTTTTT.

CDR3: CASSFGGLDTEAFF. In DNA, the CDR3 is TGCGCCAGCAGCTTTGGGGGTCTCGACACTGAAGCTTTCTTT. The genes are TRBV5-1 and TRBJ1-1, with D possibly matching TRBD1 (5 bases). V was cut by 2 bases and J by 3 bases, with 11 bases left in between. The V gene's germline CDR1 is SGHRS and CDR2 YFSETQ. There are 14 residues in the CDR3.

The table lists this clone with a few counts. The chain carries TRBV6-6 and TRBJ1-5; 7 bases are shared with TRBD1. The V segment lost 4 bases and the J segment 6 bases; nucleotides outside the gene matches: 9. Germline V gene data show CDR1 as MNHNY and CDR2 as SVGAGI (reference sequence). The CDR3 is made up of 15 amino acids. CDR3 coding DNA: TGTGCCAGCAGTTCGGGGACAGTAGATAGTCAGCCCCAGCATTTT. This gives the protein CASSSGTVDSQPQHF.

The chain has TRBV5-6 and TRBJ2-7; D gene ambiguous. Deletions cut 0 bases from V and 7 bases from J, with 17 bases between. Germline lookup yields CDR1 SGHDT and CDR2 YYEEEE. The CDR3 extends over 15 amino acids. CDR3 protein: CASSLDRRLKGEQYF. In DNA, the CDR3 is TGTGCCAGCAGCTTGGATAGACGGCTCAAGGGTGAGCAGTACTTC. Full variable domain (outside the CDR3, taken from reference TRBV5-6 and TRBJ2-7): DAGVTQSPTHLIKTRGQQVTLRCSPKSGHDTVSWYQQALGQGPQFIFQYYEEEERQRGNFPDRFSGHQFPNYSSELNVNALLLGDSALYLCASSLDRRLKGEQYFGPGTRLTVT.

The chain has TRBV4-3 and TRBJ2-2, with TRBD1 identical over 8 bases. This CDR3 spans 16 amino acids. The J segment lost 1 base and the V segment lost 5 bases, leaving 6 bases of the junction unmatched. Germline V lookup: CDR1 LGHNA, CDR2 YSLEER. The CDR3 DNA follows: TGCGCCAGCAGCTACGCCGGGACAGGGAACACCGGGGAGCTGTTTTTT. This sequence encodes CASSYAGTGNTGELFF.

The chain is built from TRBV9 and TRBJ1-3; TRBD1 aligns across 8 bases. Germline V gives CDR1 SGDLS, CDR2 YYNGEE. This CDR3 is built from 16 residues. With V trimmed by 3 bases and J by 0 bases, 5 bases remained unmatched. In DNA, the CDR3 is TGTGCCAGCAGCGAAGACAGGGGCAACTCTGGAAACACCATATATTTT. It yields the protein CASSEDRGNSGNTIYF. The variable domain in full, completed from reference TRBV9 and TRBJ1-3, reads DSGVTQTPKHLITATGQRVTLRCSPRSGDLSVYWYQQSLDQGLQFLIQYYNGEERAKGNILERFSAQQFPDLHSELNLSSLELGDSALYFCASSEDRGNSGNTIYFGEGSWLTVV.

The rearrangement links TRBV5-1 to TRBJ2-1; perhaps D is TRBD1 or TRBD2 (5 bases each). The CDR3 sequence is 15 residues long. Germline assignment: CDR1 SGHRS and CDR2 YFSETQ. The V and J ends lost 7 bases and 2 bases respectively, with 16 bases between them. CDR3 loop: CASGRDRSTYNEQFF. The DNA for the CDR3 is TGCGCCAGCGGTAGGGACCGGTCAACCTACAATGAGCAGTTCTTC. The whole variable domain, remainder taken from reference TRBV5-1 and TRBJ2-1, is KAGVTQTPRYLIKTRGQQVTLSCSPISGHRSVSWYQQTPGQGLQFLFEYFSETQRNKGNFPGRFSGRQFSNSRSEMNVSTLELGDSALYLCASGRDRSTYNEQFFGPGTRLTVL.

This chain joins TRBV3-1 (or the pseudogene TRBV3-2) and TRBJ2-3; D is perhaps TRBD1 or TRBD2 (5 bases each). V shed 5 bases and J shed 0 bases, with 12 bases lying between them. Germline CDR1 reads LGHDT; CDR2 reads YNNKEL (reference sequence). The CDR3 loop spans 15 amino acids. The DNA of the CDR3 is TGTGCCAGCAGCTTTACGGGACCAAGCACAGATACGCAGTATTTT. Its translation: CASSFTGPSTDTQYF.

This chain uses TRBV4-1 with TRBJ2-1; 9 nucleotides line up with TRBD2. Germline CDR1 MGHRA, CDR2 YSYEKL. The CDR3 totals 15 residues. J gave up 7 bases and V 1 base, and 5 bases lay outside the gene matches. The CDR3 DNA follows: TGCGCCAGCAGCCAAGGGGCGGGGGGGCCAAATGAGCAGTTCTTC. Its protein product is CASSQGAGGPNEQFF.